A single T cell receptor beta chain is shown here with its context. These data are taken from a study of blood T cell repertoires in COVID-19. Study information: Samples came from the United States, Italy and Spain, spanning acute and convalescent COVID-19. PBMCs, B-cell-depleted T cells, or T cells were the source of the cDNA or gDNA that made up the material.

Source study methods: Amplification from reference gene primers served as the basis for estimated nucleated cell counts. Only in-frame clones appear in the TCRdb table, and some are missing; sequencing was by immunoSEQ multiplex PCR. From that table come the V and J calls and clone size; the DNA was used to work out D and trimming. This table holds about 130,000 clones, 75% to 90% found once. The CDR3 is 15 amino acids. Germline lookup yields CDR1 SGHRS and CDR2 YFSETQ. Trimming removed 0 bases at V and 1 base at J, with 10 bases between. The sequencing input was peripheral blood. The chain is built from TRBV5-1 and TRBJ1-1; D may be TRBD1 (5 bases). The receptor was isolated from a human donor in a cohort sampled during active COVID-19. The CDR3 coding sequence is TGCGCCAGCAGCTTGGGGCAGGGCAAGAACACTGAAGCTTTCTTT. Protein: CASSLGQGKNTEAFF.